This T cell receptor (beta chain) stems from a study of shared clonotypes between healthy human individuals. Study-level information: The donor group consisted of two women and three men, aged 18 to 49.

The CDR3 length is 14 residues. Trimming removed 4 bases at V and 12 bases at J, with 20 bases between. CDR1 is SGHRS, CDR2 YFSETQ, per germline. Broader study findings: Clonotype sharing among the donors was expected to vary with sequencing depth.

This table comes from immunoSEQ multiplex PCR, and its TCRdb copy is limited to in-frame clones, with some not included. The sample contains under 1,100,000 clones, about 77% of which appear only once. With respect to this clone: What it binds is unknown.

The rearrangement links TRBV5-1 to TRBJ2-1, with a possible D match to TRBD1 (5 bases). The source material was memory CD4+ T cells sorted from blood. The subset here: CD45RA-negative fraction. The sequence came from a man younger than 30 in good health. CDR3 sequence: CASSQDQGTWGQFF. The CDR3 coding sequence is TGCGCCAGCAGCCAGGATCAGGGAACATGGGGGCAGTTCTTC. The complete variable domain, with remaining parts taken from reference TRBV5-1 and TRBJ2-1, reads KAGVTQTPRYLIKTRGQQVTLSCSPISGHRSVSWYQQTPGQGLQFLFEYFSETQRNKGNFPGRFSGRQFSNSRSEMNVSTLELGDSALYLCASSQDQGTWGQFFGPGTRLTVL.